This T cell receptor (beta chain) was sequenced during a study of patients and donors after allogeneic stem cell transplantation. TCRdb itself ran the RT-PCR reads through MiXCR, one entry per CDR3 protein. Here the sample spans approximately 60,000 distinct CDR3 sequences, about an eighth being singletons. This clonotype was found many times. This CDR3 comprises 14 residues. In germline, CDR1 is MNHEY, CDR2 SVGAGI. V was clipped by 6 bases and J by 5 bases; unmatched bases: 8. The TCR was taken from a human donor who was either an allogeneic HSCT recipient or a stem cell or donor lymphocyte infusion donor (not recorded which). It is not recorded whose cells these are; they may come from a transplant donor. The chain has TRBV6-5 and TRBJ1-1; 8 positions match TRBD1. Sequenced material: blood, either unsorted or a sorted T cell fraction (not recorded which). Here the CDR3 reads CASRPLTGGTEAFF. DNA of the CDR3: TGTGCCAGCAGACCCCTTACAGGGGGTACTGAAGCTTTCTTT.